This passage covers 18 T cell receptor beta chains from one sample sequenced in a study of OX40 agonist ivuxolimab in advanced cancers. TCRdb's table, derived via immunoSEQ multiplex PCR, lists solely in-frame clones and lacks some. The sample yields about 22,000 clones, around 80% seen once. Sequences were derived from CD4+ or CD8+ T cells sorted from blood, sampled in a trial of the OX40 agonist ivuxolimab. Receptor source: an adult with an advanced solid tumor such as melanoma, head and neck, liver or kidney cancer.

The chain recombines TRBV6-5 with TRBJ1-5; tentative D call: TRBD1 (5 bases). From germline, CDR1 is MNHEY and CDR2 SVGAGI. This CDR3 region has 15 residues. V dropped 5 bases and J dropped 1 base, with 12 bases sitting between them. The CDR3 sequence: CASSAQGVSNQPQHF. CDR3 in DNA: TGTGCCAGCAGTGCTCAGGGCGTCAGCAATCAGCCCCAGCATTTT.

The chain uses TRBV28 and TRBJ1-5; tentatively, D is TRBD1 (6 bases). V was trimmed by 7 bases and J by 6 bases, leaving 19 bases between them. This CDR3 is 15 amino acids long. Germline CDR1 MDHEN, CDR2 SYDVKM. CDR3: CASIPTKGGGQPQHF. For the CDR3, the DNA is TGTGCCAGCATCCCCACGAAGGGGGGAGGTCAGCCCCAGCATTTT.

This clone came up a few times. The chain links TRBV5-1 to TRBJ2-7; D is unclear. Germline V gene data show CDR1 as SGHRS and CDR2 as YFSETQ. Between the trimmed V and J ends, which lost 1 base and 1 base, there was a span of 9 bases. The CDR3 sequence is 14 residues long. CDR3 sequence reads: CASSLTFDSYEQYF. The CDR3 DNA reads as TGCGCCAGCAGCTTGACGTTCGATTCCTACGAGCAGTACTTC.

The chain has TRBV19 and TRBJ2-1; 15 nucleotides match TRBD2. Germline V lookup: CDR1 LNHDA, CDR2 SQIVND (reference sequence). The V and J ends lost 4 bases and 3 bases, in that order; junction bases with no gene match: 10. The CDR3 is made up of 19 amino acids. In nucleotides, the CDR3 is TGTGCCAGTAGTAGCCTTCGGACTAGCGGGAGGGGTCTCTACAATGAGCAGTTCTTC. Its translation is CASSSLRTSGRGLYNEQFF.

The gene calls are TRBV11-1 and TRBJ2-1, with D perhaps matching TRBD1 (6 bases). V was clipped by 5 bases and J by 8 bases, with 13 bases between them. Germline CDR1 is SGHAT and CDR2 is FQDESV (reference sequence). The CDR3 totals 13 residues. The chain's CDR3 is CASSTKDSDEQFF. The CDR3 DNA follows: TGTGCCAGCAGCACCAAGGACAGTGATGAGCAGTTCTTC.

V is TRBV6-6 and J is TRBJ1-2, with D uncertain. Germline assignment: CDR1 MNHNY and CDR2 SVGAGI (reference sequence). The length of the CDR3 is 14 residues. Between the trimmed V and J ends, which lost 4 bases and 4 bases, there was a span of 13 bases. The CDR3 coding sequence is TGTGCCAGCAGTTTATCGATATCTAGCTATGGCTACACCTTC. This codes for CASSLSISSYGYTF.

The chain uses TRBV16 and TRBJ2-3, with a tentative D call TRBD1 (5 bases). Germline V gives CDR1 KGHSY, CDR2 FQNENV. Trimming stripped 1 base from V and 0 bases from J, with 5 bases between. The CDR3 extends over 14 amino acids. The CDR3 loop is CASSQWGSTDTQYF. CDR3 in DNA: TGTGCCAGCAGCCAATGGGGCAGCACAGATACGCAGTATTTT.

The genes are TRBV5-1 and TRBJ2-3; TRBD2 agrees at 8 bases. This CDR3 is 19 amino acids long. V trimming: 3 bases; J trimming: 0 bases; junction bases outside the gene matches: 15. Germline V gene data show CDR1 as SGHRS and CDR2 as YFSETQ. CDR3 nucleotide sequence: TGCGCCAGCAGCTCTGGCCAGTTTAGCGGGGCGACTAGCACAGATACGCAGTATTTT. Translating gives CASSSGQFSGATSTDTQYF.

This chain links TRBV18 with TRBJ2-3; D possibly uses TRBD1 or TRBD2 (6 bases each). Trimming removed 2 bases at V and 2 bases at J, with 14 bases between. Per the germline V gene, CDR1 is KGHSH and CDR2 is LQKENI. There are 16 residues in the CDR3. In nucleotides, the CDR3 is TGTGCCAGCTCACCATTGAGGGGGACTTCCACAGATACGCAGTATTTT. Encoded protein: CASSPLRGTSTDTQYF. The full variable domain, with the rest looked up from reference TRBV18 and TRBJ2-3, is NAGVMQNPRHLVRRRGQEARLRCSPMKGHSHVYWYRQLPEEGLKFMVYLQKENIIDESGMPKERFSAEFPKEGPSILRIQQVVRGDSAAYFCASSPLRGTSTDTQYFGPGTRLTVL.

In DNA form, the CDR3 reads TGTGCCAGCAGTGAATGGGTCCAAGAGACCCAGTACTTC. It is translated as CASSEWVQETQYF. The rearrangement links TRBV25-1 to TRBJ2-5, with unresolved D. CDR1 is MGHDK and CDR2 is SYGVNS in the germline V gene. The CDR3 covers 13 residues. With 1 base removed from V and 1 base from J, the gap between germline ends came to 4 bases.

The CDR3 is CATSNREGNTGELFF. CDR3 nucleotides: TGTGCCACCAGCAACCGGGAGGGCAACACCGGGGAGCTGTTTTTT. The rearrangement uses TRBV15 and TRBJ2-2, with 8 bases lining up with TRBD2. Germline assignment: CDR1 LNHNV and CDR2 YYDKDF (reference sequence). There are 15 residues in the CDR3. The ends lost 4 bases at V and 2 bases at J; junction bases unmatched: 3.

The CDR3 loop is CASSQDFGRGNTEAFF. The CDR3 DNA follows: TGTGCCAGCAGCCAAGATTTCGGGCGCGGGAACACTGAAGCTTTCTTT. This chain joins TRBV14 and TRBJ1-1; the D is unclear. Germline assignment: CDR1 SGHDN and CDR2 FVKESK. The CDR3 has 16 residues. Trimming took off 0 bases at V and 1 base at J, with 12 bases between the two ends.

The rearrangement joins TRBV9 to TRBJ1-2; 9 nucleotides match TRBD1. This CDR3 has 14 amino acids. V was clipped by 4 bases and J by 7 bases; unmatched bases: 8. Germline CDR1 and CDR2: SGDLS and YYNGEE. In DNA form, the CDR3 reads TGTGCCAGCAGCTTAACAGGGGGCCAGAGTGGCTACACCTTC. Protein: CASSLTGGQSGYTF.

The CDR3 spells CASSQTPYEQYF. CDR3 sequence (DNA): TGTGCCAGCAGCCAGACGCCCTACGAGCAGTACTTC. The chain combines TRBV5-6 with TRBJ2-7; D remains ambiguous. V was cut by 4 bases and J by 2 bases, with 7 bases left in between. The germline gives CDR1 SGHDT, CDR2 YYEEEE. There are 12 residues in the CDR3.

The chain recombines TRBV5-1 with TRBJ2-3; no clear D gene. This CDR3 is 16 amino acids long. Germline CDR1 is SGHRS and CDR2 is YFSETQ. Between the trimmed V and J ends, which lost 0 bases and 0 bases, there was a span of 11 bases. The CDR3 DNA sequence: TGCGCCAGCAGCTTGGTGGGCAGAACTAGCACAGATACGCAGTATTTT. Translation: CASSLVGRTSTDTQYF. The full variable domain, rest sourced from reference TRBV5-1 and TRBJ2-3, is KAGVTQTPRYLIKTRGQQVTLSCSPISGHRSVSWYQQTPGQGLQFLFEYFSETQRNKGNFPGRFSGRQFSNSRSEMNVSTLELGDSALYLCASSLVGRTSTDTQYFGPGTRLTVL.

The V gene is TRBV19, the J gene TRBJ2-7; D possibly corresponds to TRBD2 (6 bases). CDR1 is LNHDA and CDR2 is SQIVND in the germline V gene (reference sequence). Trimming pared 7 bases from V and 3 bases from J, leaving 10 bases between. This CDR3 contains 12 residues. The chain's CDR3 is CASNDGSYEQYF. DNA of the CDR3: TGTGCCAGTAATGACGGGAGCTACGAGCAGTACTTC.

The V call is TRBV19, the J call TRBJ1-5; D is uncertain. Trimming cost V 1 base and J 1 base, with 11 bases left between them. Germline V lookup: CDR1 LNHDA, CDR2 SQIVND (reference sequence). This CDR3 is built from 16 residues. The CDR3 is CASSIGSLGSNQPQHF. For the CDR3, the DNA is TGTGCCAGTAGTATAGGTAGCCTAGGGAGCAATCAGCCCCAGCATTTT. The full variable domain, with the rest looked up from reference TRBV19 and TRBJ1-5, is DGGITQSPKYLFRKEGQNVTLSCEQNLNHDAMYWYRQDPGQGLRLIYYSQIVNDFQKGDIAEGYSVSREKKESFPLTVTSAQKNPTAFYLCASSIGSLGSNQPQHFGDGTRLSIL.

The V gene is TRBV28, the J gene TRBJ2-7; TRBD1 aligns across 7 bases. Germline trimming cut 7 bases from V and 0 bases from J; bases unmatched to any gene: 12. The CDR3 covers 16 residues. The germline gives CDR1 MDHEN, CDR2 SYDVKM. CDR3 DNA sequence: TGTGCCAGCACCCCAGCGACAGGGACCCTCTCCTACGAGCAGTACTTC. Translation gives CASTPATGTLSYEQYF.